This T cell receptor (beta chain) stems from a study of control samples from healthy donors and cancer patients. Sequencing was performed with immunoSEQ multiplex PCR; in TCRdb, only in-frame clones are kept and a portion is missing. Of about 160,000 clones in the sample, about 95% were seen once. CDR3 length: 18 amino acids. J lost 0 bases, V lost 0 bases, and 9 bases had no gene match. This clone was observed a single time. The chain couples TRBV23-1 to TRBJ2-7; 9 positions match TRBD1. TRBV23-1 is given ORF status, its function remaining uncertain. The sequence was obtained from a man aged 55 to 69 with colorectal cancer. The source material was PBMCs. CDR3: CASSQSGTGTGSSYEQYF. The CDR3 DNA is TGCGCCAGCAGTCAATCGGGGACCGGGACAGGGTCCTCCTACGAGCAGTACTTC.